The 23 T cell receptor beta chains given below trace back to one sample, sequenced in a study of blood T cell repertoires in COVID-19. TCRdb's table, derived via immunoSEQ multiplex PCR, lists solely in-frame clones and lacks some. Of around 430,000 clones in the sample, about 91% were seen once. Sequencing was carried out using peripheral blood. The receptors stem from a woman in her fifties or sixties with COVID-19, enrolled during active disease.

The chain carries TRBV6-5 and TRBJ1-4; 10 bases fit TRBD1. Per germline, CDR1 MNHEY and CDR2 SVGAGI. J gave up 7 bases and V 5 bases, and 4 bases lay outside the gene matches. CDR3 length: 14 amino acids. CDR3 coding DNA: TGTGCCAGCAGTAGGGACAGGGGAGGTGAAAAACTGTTTTTT. Protein: CASSRDRGGEKLFF.

The chain uses TRBV3-1 (or the pseudogene TRBV3-2) and TRBJ1-2; maybe TRBD1 (5 bases). Trimming removed 0 bases from V and 14 bases from J, with 19 bases in between. CDR1 is LGHDT, CDR2 YNNKEL, per germline (reference sequence). The CDR3 is 14 residues long. CDR3 in amino acids: CASSQDYGSAGRTF. Written as DNA, the CDR3 is TGTGCCAGCAGCCAAGATTATGGGAGTGCAGGGAGGACCTTC.

J is TRBJ2-2 and V is TRBV2; 7 nucleotides match TRBD2. With 6 bases clipped from V and 6 bases from J, the junction kept 4 bases outside the gene matches. The germline CDR1 and CDR2 sequences are SNHLY and FYNNEI. The CDR3 contains 13 residues. The CDR3 reads CASSDGLAGELFF. The CDR3 DNA reads TGTGCCAGCAGCGATGGACTAGCCGGGGAGCTGTTTTTT.

The J gene is TRBJ1-2, the V gene TRBV7-9; D unresolved. Germline loops: CDR1 SEHNR, CDR2 FQNEAQ (reference sequence). V gave up 5 bases and J gave up 8 bases, with 12 bases separating them. This CDR3 comprises 12 residues. This chain's CDR3 is CASSHPVKGYTF. The CDR3 DNA reads as TGTGCCAGCAGCCACCCAGTGAAAGGCTACACCTTC.

V and J are TRBV5-1 and TRBJ1-1, with D possibly matching TRBD1 (5 bases). Germline-derived CDR1 and CDR2 are SGHRS and YFSETQ. V was cut by 5 bases and J by 1 base, with 21 bases left in between. This CDR3 comprises 17 residues. As DNA, the CDR3 is TGCGCCAGCAGGGGGGGGACCCCCTTAAGTTGGAACACTGAAGCTTTCTTT. It encodes CASRGGTPLSWNTEAFF.

The chain combines TRBV7-2 with TRBJ2-1; 11 bases map to TRBD2. Unmatched junction bases numbered 7, after V lost 5 bases and J lost 1 base. This CDR3 contains 17 residues. Germline values: CDR1 SGHTA, CDR2 FQGNSA. DNA for the CDR3: TGTGCCAGCAGCCTTATAGCGGGGGGGCGGTCCTACAATGAGCAGTTCTTC. Protein: CASSLIAGGRSYNEQFF.

This clone showed up just a few times. The chain recombines TRBV5-1 with TRBJ2-3, with 9 bases matching TRBD1. CDR3 length: 14 residues. Germline assignment: CDR1 SGHRS and CDR2 YFSETQ. V gave up 5 bases and J gave up 5 bases; unmatched junction bases: 6. The CDR3, as DNA: TGCGCCAGCAGTAAACAGGGGGCGCAAGATACGCAGTATTTT. Translated, it gives CASSKQGAQDTQYF.

The chain carries TRBV5-8 and TRBJ1-2; D may be TRBD1 (5 bases). This CDR3 is built from 14 residues. Trimming stripped 4 bases from V and 4 bases from J, with 14 bases between. CDR1 is SGHTS, CDR2 YDEGEE, per germline. CDR3 in amino acids: CASSGRVGGYGYTF. For the CDR3, the DNA is TGTGCCAGCAGCGGGAGGGTCGGGGGCTATGGCTACACCTTC. The complete variable domain, with remaining parts taken from reference TRBV5-8 and TRBJ1-2, reads EAGVTQSPTHLIKTRGQQATLRCSPISGHTSVYWYQQALGLGLQFLLWYDEGEERNRGNFPPRFSGRQFPNYSSELNVNALELEDSALYLCASSGRVGGYGYTFGSGTRLTVV.

CDR3 amino acids: CASSLSGESYNEQFF. In DNA form, the CDR3 reads TGCGCCAGCAGCCTAAGCGGTGAGTCCTACAATGAGCAGTTCTTC. This sequence joins TRBV5-1 and TRBJ2-1, with D possibly TRBD2 on 5 matching bases. Germline loops: CDR1 SGHRS, CDR2 YFSETQ. The V and J ends lost 4 bases and 1 base respectively, with 12 bases between them. The length of the CDR3 is 15 residues.

The rearrangement uses TRBV10-2 and TRBJ1-1, with D possibly matching TRBD1 (6 bases). The germline V gene has CDR1 WSHSY and CDR2 SAAADI. The V end lost 7 bases, the J end lost 0 bases, and 15 bases lay between the germline ends. CDR3 length: 15 amino acids. The CDR3 coding sequence is TGCGCCAGCACTACAGCGGGACATATGAACACTGAAGCTTTCTTT. Amino acid sequence: CASTTAGHMNTEAFF.

This clone was seen only once. This chain joins TRBV4-2 and TRBJ2-7, with 7 bases that match TRBD1. The CDR3 is 17 residues long. In germline, CDR1 is LGHNA, CDR2 YNFKEQ. With 1 base clipped from V and 4 bases from J, the junction kept 13 bases outside the gene matches. The CDR3 loop reads CASSQAPGQSLWYEQYF. The CDR3 DNA reads as TGTGCCAGCAGCCAAGCGCCGGGACAGAGTCTCTGGTACGAGCAGTACTTC.

The CDR3 sequence is CASSRAPGSYEQYF. The CDR3 DNA is TGTGCCAGCAGCCGCGCGCCTGGTTCCTACGAGCAGTACTTC. The chain carries TRBV6-5 and TRBJ2-7; no firm D call. This CDR3 contains 14 residues. Germline V CDR1 and CDR2: MNHEY, SVGAGI. Trimming pared 6 bases from V and 1 base from J, leaving 13 bases between.

This rearrangement joins TRBV5-8 to TRBJ1-2; tentative D call: TRBD1 (6 bases). CDR1 SGHTS and CDR2 YDEGEE come from the germline V gene. CDR3 length equals 17 residues. Trimming shortened V by 0 bases and J by 0 bases, and 15 bases separated the two germline ends. This chain's CDR3 is CASSLGVWGTTNYGYTF. The CDR3 bases are TGTGCCAGCAGCTTGGGAGTATGGGGGACAACTAACTATGGCTACACCTTC.

The count of this clone is one. The chain is built from TRBV28 and TRBJ2-7; 12 positions agree with TRBD1. The CDR3 covers 16 residues. The V gene end was trimmed by 4 bases and the J gene end by 7 bases; junction bases not matched to a gene: 11. Germline CDR1 MDHEN, CDR2 SYDVKM. The CDR3 protein is CASSWGTGGPPREQYF. In DNA, the CDR3 is TGTGCCAGCAGTTGGGGGACAGGGGGCCCTCCTAGGGAGCAGTACTTC.

The chain uses TRBV19 and TRBJ2-7; maybe TRBD1 (5 bases). This CDR3 comprises 15 residues. V was pared by 5 bases and J by 0 bases, with 14 bases between. The germline gives CDR1 LNHDA, CDR2 SQIVND (reference sequence). The chain's CDR3 is CASSQQAVSSYEQYF. DNA for the CDR3: TGTGCCAGTAGTCAACAGGCCGTCAGCTCCTACGAGCAGTACTTC.

The genes are TRBV5-1 and TRBJ1-1; perhaps TRBD1 as D (5 bases). The CDR3 length is 14 residues. CDR1 SGHRS and CDR2 YFSETQ come from the germline V gene. Trimming removed 4 bases at V and 6 bases at J, with 16 bases between. CDR3 region: CASSDPEGIPEAFF. In nucleotides, the CDR3 is TGCGCCAGCAGCGACCCGGAGGGGATTCCTGAAGCTTTCTTT.

The chain recombines TRBV4-1 with TRBJ1-3; no reliable D call. The V gene's germline CDR1 is MGHRA and CDR2 YSYEKL. Trimming removed 5 bases at V and 0 bases at J, with 17 bases between. This CDR3 has 17 residues. Here the CDR3 DNA reads TGCGCCAGCAGCTCAAGATTAAGCCGGGTCTCTGGAAACACCATATATTTT. It translates to CASSSRLSRVSGNTIYF.

The rearrangement uses TRBV25-1 and TRBJ1-2; TRBD1 agrees at 8 bases. Germline assignment: CDR1 MGHDK and CDR2 SYGVNS. J lost 4 bases, V lost 8 bases, and 6 bases had no gene match. This CDR3 is 13 amino acids long. The DNA of the CDR3 is TGTGCCAGCCGCCGGACAGGGTCCTATGGCTACACCTTC. Protein: CASRRTGSYGYTF.

For this clone: Other DNA sequences within the sample encode an identical CDR3. The chain recombines TRBV5-1 with TRBJ2-3; weak D call: TRBD1 (5 bases). This CDR3 comprises 15 residues. Trimming took 0 bases from V and 0 from J, leaving 8 bases between them. Per germline, CDR1 SGHRS and CDR2 YFSETQ. The CDR3 is CASSLADRSTDTQYF. In nucleotides, the CDR3 is TGCGCCAGCAGCTTGGCCGACAGAAGCACAGATACGCAGTATTTT.

This chain uses TRBV6-5 with TRBJ2-3; tentatively, D is TRBD2 (5 bases). V lost 8 bases and J 2 bases, leaving 17 bases between the germline ends. Germline lookup yields CDR1 MNHEY and CDR2 SVGAGI. The CDR3 spans 15 residues. The CDR3 nucleotides read TGTGCCAGCCTGCCCCTAGAGGACTTCACAGATACGCAGTATTTT. Residues: CASLPLEDFTDTQYF.

This clone was picked up one time. The chain employs TRBV30 and TRBJ1-4; D possibly corresponds to TRBD1 (6 bases). The CDR3 loop spans 12 amino acids. With 4 bases removed from V and 8 bases from J, the gap between germline ends came to 11 bases. Germline CDR1 GTSNPN, CDR2 SVGIG (reference sequence). The CDR3 reads CAWTRGGEKLFF. The CDR3 DNA sequence: TGTGCCTGGACCAGGGGTGGGGAAAAACTGTTTTTT.

The chain is built from TRBV5-8 and TRBJ1-1; 7 bases match TRBD1. The CDR3 is 13 residues long. V lost 2 bases, J lost 3 bases, and 1 base stayed unmatched. CDR1 and CDR2 (germline): SGHTS, YDEGEE. The CDR3 spells CASSLQGYTEAFF. CDR3 DNA sequence: TGTGCCAGCAGCTTACAGGGGTACACTGAAGCTTTCTTT.

This clone turned up a few times. This chain uses TRBV4-2 with TRBJ1-5; 9 bases are shared with TRBD1. The CDR3 is made up of 15 amino acids. V was clipped by 3 bases and J by 7 bases; unmatched bases: 7. Germline V gene lookup returns CDR1 LGHNA and CDR2 YNFKEQ. The CDR3 bases are TGTGCCAGCAGCCAGGCGGGACAGGGCTACCAGCCCCAGCATTTT. It encodes CASSQAGQGYQPQHF.